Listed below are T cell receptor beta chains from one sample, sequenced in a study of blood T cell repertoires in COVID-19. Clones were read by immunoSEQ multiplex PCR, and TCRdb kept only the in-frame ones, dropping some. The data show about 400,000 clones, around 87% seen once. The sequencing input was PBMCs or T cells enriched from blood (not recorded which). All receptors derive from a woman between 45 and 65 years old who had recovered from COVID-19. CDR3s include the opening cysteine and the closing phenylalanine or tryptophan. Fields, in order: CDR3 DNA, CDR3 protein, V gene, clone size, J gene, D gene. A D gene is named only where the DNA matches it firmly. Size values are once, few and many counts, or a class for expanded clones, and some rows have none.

TGTGCCAGCAGCGTAGGACAGACATTCTATGGCTACACCTTC,CASSVGQTFYGYTF,TRBV9,once,TRBJ1-2,.
TGTGCCAGCAGCTTAACATCCATAGGTAGCGGCACAGATACGCAGTATTTT,CASSLTSIGSGTDTQYF,TRBV7-3,.,TRBJ2-3,.
TGTGCCAGCAGCCTGGCGGGGGGGTTTGGGGAGCAGTTCTTC,CASSLAGGFGEQFF,TRBV11-2,.,TRBJ2-1,TRBD2
TGTGCCAGCAGCTTGATGACGGGTTCCGGCTACACCTTC,CASSLMTGSGYTF,TRBV5-5,.,TRBJ1-2,.
TGCGCCAGCAGCGGGCATAGCGGGGGCATCTCCTACAATGAGCAGTTCTTC,CASSGHSGGISYNEQFF,TRBV5-1,.,TRBJ2-1,TRBD2
TGTGCCAGCAGTTCCACATGGGCAGAGAACACTGAAGCTTTCTTT,CASSSTWAENTEAFF,TRBV6-5,.,TRBJ1-1,.
TGCGCCAGCAGCATGTTCCAGGGAACAAACACTGAAGCTTTCTTT,CASSMFQGTNTEAFF,TRBV5-1,few,TRBJ1-1,.
TGCGCCAGCAGCTTGGAAGGGGCCGCCGGGGAGCTGTTTTTT,CASSLEGAAGELFF,TRBV5-1,.,TRBJ2-2,.
TGTGCCAGCAGTTACTCGAGGGGGTCAAATCAGCCCCAGCATTTT,CASSYSRGSNQPQHF,TRBV6-5,few,TRBJ1-5,.
TGTGCCATCAGTGAATCCGGGGGGGTAAGCGAGACCCAGTACTTC,CAISESGGVSETQYF,TRBV10-3,.,TRBJ2-5,TRBD2
TGTGCCAGCTCCCTCGGGTCGCTGCAGTACTTC,CASSLGSLQYF,TRBV7-9,once,TRBJ2-7,.
TGTGCCAGCAGCAACGACAGAACGCCCCCTGGCTACACCTTC,CASSNDRTPPGYTF,TRBV5-4,.,TRBJ1-2,.
TGTGCCAGCAGTCTTAATAAGGGGGCAGGGGACACTGAAGCTTTCTTT,CASSLNKGAGDTEAFF,TRBV28,.,TRBJ1-1,TRBD1
TGTGCCAGCAGTTACTCCGGACAGGGAAATGAGCAGTTCTTC,CASSYSGQGNEQFF,TRBV6-5,.,TRBJ2-1,TRBD1
TGTGCCAGCAGTTTTAGGGGGCGCTCCCACGAGCAGTACTTC,CASSFRGRSHEQYF,TRBV27,.,TRBJ2-7,TRBD1
TGTGCCAGCAGCTTATACGGGACTGGCGAGCAGTACTTC,CASSLYGTGEQYF,TRBV11-2,.,TRBJ2-7,.
TGTGCCTGGAAAGGGGGTTCGTATTCACCCCTCCACTTT,CAWKGGSYSPLHF,TRBV30,few,TRBJ1-6,.
TGTGCCAGTAGTATACCGGGTTTTGGCGATACGCAGTATTTT,CASSIPGFGDTQYF,TRBV19,.,TRBJ2-3,.
TGCGCCAGCAGCCACTGGGGACAGGGAAACACTGAAGCTTTCTTT,CASSHWGQGNTEAFF,TRBV4-1,.,TRBJ1-1,TRBD1
TGTGCCAGCAGCCTTGGACAACACGGACAGCCCCAGCATTTT,CASSLGQHGQPQHF,TRBV7-6,.,TRBJ1-5,.
TGTGCCAGCAGCCAGGATTCACCCCTCCACTTT,CASSQDSPLHF,TRBV7-9,.,TRBJ1-6,.
TGTGCCAGCTCACGACAGGGGGACGCAACTAATGAAAAACTGTTTTTT,CASSRQGDATNEKLFF,TRBV18,.,TRBJ1-4,TRBD1
TGTGCCAGCTCAGTAAACACTGAAGCTTTCTTT,CASSVNTEAFF,TRBV12-3/TRBV12-4,.,TRBJ1-1,.